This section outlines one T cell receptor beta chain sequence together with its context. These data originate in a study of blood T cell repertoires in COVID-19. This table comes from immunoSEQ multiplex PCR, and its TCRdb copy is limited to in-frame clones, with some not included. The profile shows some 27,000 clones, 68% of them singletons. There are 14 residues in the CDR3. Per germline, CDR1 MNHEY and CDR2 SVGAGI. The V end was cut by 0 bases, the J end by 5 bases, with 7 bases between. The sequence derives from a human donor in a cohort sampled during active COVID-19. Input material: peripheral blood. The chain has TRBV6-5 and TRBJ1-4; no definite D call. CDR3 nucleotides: TGTGCCAGCAGTTACTCTCGGCGGAATGAAAAACTGTTTTTT. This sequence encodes CASSYSRRNEKLFF.